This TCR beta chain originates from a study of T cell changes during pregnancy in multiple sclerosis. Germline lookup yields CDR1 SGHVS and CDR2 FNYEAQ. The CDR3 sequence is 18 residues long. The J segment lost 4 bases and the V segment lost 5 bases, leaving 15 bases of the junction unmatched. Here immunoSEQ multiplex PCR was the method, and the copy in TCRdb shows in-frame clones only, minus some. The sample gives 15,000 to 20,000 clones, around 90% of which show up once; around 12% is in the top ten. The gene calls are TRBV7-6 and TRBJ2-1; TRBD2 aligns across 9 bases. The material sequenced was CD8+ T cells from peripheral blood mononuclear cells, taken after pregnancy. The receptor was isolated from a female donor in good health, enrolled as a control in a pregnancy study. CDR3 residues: CASSTWVWREGSYNEQFF. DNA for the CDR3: TGTGCCAGCAGCACCTGGGTCTGGCGGGAGGGATCTTACAATGAGCAGTTCTTC.